These 7 T cell receptor beta chains were sequenced from one sample in a study of cytomegalovirus exposure and HLA in healthy donors. The PCR made use of 60 Vbeta and 13 Jbeta primers. Produced via immunoSEQ multiplex PCR; TCRdb's table is partial and in-frame only. The table includes approximately 220,000 clones, 65% to 80% detected once. Sequenced input: PBMCs. The receptors come from a man between 40 and 49 years old in good health and CMV-seronegative.

The chain couples TRBV6-6 to TRBJ1-1, with 8 bases matching TRBD1. The CDR3 runs to 12 residues. Trimming removed 7 bases from V and 5 bases from J; junction bases left unmatched: 3. Germline CDR1 reads MNHNY; CDR2 reads SVGAGI (reference sequence). In nucleotides, the CDR3 is TGTGCCAGCACCGACAGGGGAACTGAAGCTTTCTTT. As protein: CASTDRGTEAFF.

The genes are TRBV2 and TRBJ1-4; D possibly corresponds to TRBD1 (6 bases). CDR1 SNHLY and CDR2 FYNNEI come from the germline V gene. The CDR3 runs to 15 residues. The V gene lost 4 bases and the J gene lost 8 bases, with 17 bases spanning the gap. As DNA, the CDR3 is TGTGCCAGCAGTGCGTTCGGACAGCCAGGGGAAAAACTGTTTTTT. This sequence encodes CASSAFGQPGEKLFF.

V usage is TRBV19 and J usage is TRBJ2-5; TRBD1 matches 8 bases. CDR3 length equals 14 residues. The junction had 6 bases not matched to a gene; V was cut back by 4 bases and J by 5 bases. CDR1 is LNHDA and CDR2 is SQIVND in the germline V gene (reference sequence). The CDR3 nucleotides read TGTGCCAGTAGTAAGGGACAGGCAGGCGAGACCCAGTACTTC. It specifies CASSKGQAGETQYF.

The chain uses TRBV4-3 and TRBJ1-5; possibly TRBD1 for D (5 bases). With 0 bases removed from V and 4 bases from J, the gap between germline ends came to 10 bases. The CDR3 spans 15 residues. Germline assignment: CDR1 LGHNA and CDR2 YSLEER. The CDR3 region is CASSQDMQGNQPQHF. CDR3 coding DNA: TGCGCCAGCAGCCAAGATATGCAGGGTAATCAGCCCCAGCATTTT.

V gene TRBV7-2 combines with J gene TRBJ2-7, with 9 positions matching TRBD2. There are 15 residues in the CDR3. V lost 1 base, J lost 5 bases, and 6 bases stayed unmatched. Per germline, CDR1 SGHTA and CDR2 FQGNSA. The chain's CDR3 is CASSLVGGGANEQYF. The CDR3 DNA follows: TGTGCCAGCAGCTTAGTAGGCGGGGGGGCTAACGAGCAGTACTTC. The variable domain in full, completed from reference TRBV7-2 and TRBJ2-7, reads GAGVSQSPSNKVTEKGKDVELRCDPISGHTALYWYRQSLGQGLEFLIYFQGNSAPDKSGLPSDRFSAERTGGSVSTLTIQRTQQEDSAVYLCASSLVGGGANEQYFGPGTRLTVT.

J is TRBJ1-1 and V is TRBV29-1; D is unresolved. Deletions cut 7 bases from V and 4 bases from J, with 10 bases between. The germline CDR1 and CDR2 sequences are SQVTM and ANQGSEA. The CDR3 contains 11 residues. The CDR3 loop reads CSATRGTEAFF. The CDR3 DNA sequence: TGCAGCGCGACCCGGGGCACTGAAGCTTTCTTT.

The CDR3 spells CASRSGGEETQYF. The CDR3 nucleotides are TGTGCCAGCAGGAGCGGGGGGGAGGAGACCCAGTACTTC. The chain has TRBV6-6 and TRBJ2-5; 10 bases fit TRBD2. Germline CDR1 reads MNHNY; CDR2 reads SVGAGI (reference sequence). The CDR3 loop spans 13 amino acids. Trimming removed 6 bases from V and 5 bases from J; junction bases left unmatched: 3.